This entry lists 26 T cell receptor beta chains sequenced from one sample in a study of control samples from healthy donors and cancer patients. The data were produced by immunoSEQ multiplex PCR, yet TCRdb's version contains in-frame clones alone and is incomplete. In the table there are approximately 49,000 clones, roughly 87% of which are singletons. The sequencing sample was made of PBMCs. These receptors all come from a middle-aged man with colorectal cancer.

Concerning this clone itself: Other DNA sequences from this sample encode an identical CDR3 as well. The chain recombines TRBV18 with TRBJ1-2; the D is unclear. CDR1 is KGHSH, CDR2 LQKENI, per germline. V was trimmed by 0 bases and J by 4 bases, leaving 9 bases between them. The CDR3 consists of 14 residues. CDR3 in amino acids: CASSPPTESYGYTF. CDR3 DNA sequence: TGTGCCAGCTCACCACCAACAGAATCCTATGGCTACACCTTC.

DNA for the CDR3: TGTGCCAGCAGCTCCGAGACTAGCGGGATGTGGGTCCAGTTCTTC. Its translation: CASSSETSGMWVQFF. This chain uses TRBV5-4 with TRBJ2-1, with TRBD2 identical over 11 bases. The CDR3 is 15 residues long. With V trimmed by 3 bases and J by 13 bases, 12 bases remained unmatched. Looked up from germline, CDR1 is SGHNT and CDR2 is YYREEE (reference sequence).

This chain connects TRBV6-2 or TRBV6-3 to TRBJ1-2, with D unclear. The V end was cut by 0 bases, the J end by 4 bases, with 3 bases between. This CDR3 is built from 12 residues. The V gene's germline CDR1 is MNHEY and CDR2 SVGEGT. CDR3 residues: CASSYSTYGYTF. DNA of the CDR3: TGTGCCAGCAGTTACTCGACCTATGGCTACACCTTC.

This chain joins TRBV19 and TRBJ1-3; no firm D call. The CDR3 runs to 14 residues. V was cut by 3 bases and J by 0 bases, with 6 bases left in between. Looked up from germline, CDR1 is LNHDA and CDR2 is SQIVND (reference sequence). The CDR3 nucleotides read TGTGCCAGTAGTATCGCCAACTCTGGAAACACCATATATTTT. Translating gives CASSIANSGNTIYF.

The chain uses TRBV7-3 and TRBJ2-1; D not certain. Germline V lookup: CDR1 SGHTA, CDR2 FQGTGA. The CDR3 is made up of 13 amino acids. V was trimmed by 5 bases and J by 8 bases, leaving 13 bases between them. The CDR3, as DNA: TGTGCCAGCAGCACCCGGCCACCACATGAGCAGTTCTTC. Encoded protein: CASSTRPPHEQFF.

This rearrangement joins TRBV2 to TRBJ1-5, with D uncertain. V was trimmed by 10 bases and J by 4 bases, leaving 14 bases between them. The CDR3 totals 13 residues. Germline V gene data show CDR1 as SNHLY and CDR2 as FYNNEI. Written as DNA, the CDR3 is TGTGCCACCGCGACCCTGGGGAATCAGCCCCAGCATTTT. Translated, it gives CATATLGNQPQHF.

This chain uses TRBV10-2 with TRBJ2-3, with 8 bases fitting TRBD1. There are 14 residues in the CDR3. V lost 4 bases and J lost 8; bases outside the gene matches: 8. Germline V gene lookup returns CDR1 WSHSY and CDR2 SAAADI. CDR3 coding DNA: TGCGCCAGCAGTGGGGACAGGCTATCTGGTACGCAGTATTTT. This translates into CASSGDRLSGTQYF.

The chain has TRBV11-3 and TRBJ2-5; the D call may be TRBD1 or TRBD2 (6 bases each). With 3 bases removed from V and 2 bases from J, the gap between germline ends came to 10 bases. Germline CDR1 SGHNT, CDR2 YENEEA. This CDR3 has 14 residues. The DNA of the CDR3 is TGTGCCAGCAGCTTTGGAGGGGGGCAAGAGACCCAGTACTTC. Protein: CASSFGGGQETQYF. Drawing the rest from reference TRBV11-3 and TRBJ2-5, the complete variable domain is EAGVVQSPRYKIIEKKQPVAFWCNPISGHNTLYWYLQNLGQGPELLIRYENEEAVDDSQLPKDRFSAERLKGVDSTLKIQPAELGDSAVYLCASSFGGGQETQYFGPGTRLLVL.

This clone was picked up a small number of times. J is TRBJ2-5 and V is TRBV2; no reliable D call. The CDR3 sequence is 13 residues long. Trimming took off 3 bases at V and 2 bases at J, with 7 bases between the two ends. Per the germline V gene, CDR1 is SNHLY and CDR2 is FYNNEI. This CDR3 reads CASSESVQETQYF. CDR3 sequence (DNA): TGTGCCAGCAGTGAGTCGGTTCAAGAGACCCAGTACTTC. Full variable domain (missing parts from reference TRBV2 and TRBJ2-5): EPEVTQTPSHQVTQMGQEVILRCVPISNHLYFYWYRQILGQKVEFLVSFYNNEISEKSEIFDDQFSVERPDGSNFTLKIRSTKLEDSAMYFCASSESVQETQYFGPGTRLLVL.

The chain recombines TRBV30 with TRBJ1-1; D remains unclear. V was shortened by 0 bases and J by 2 bases, with 10 bases between the two germline ends. CDR1 and CDR2 from the germline V gene are GTSNPN and SVGIG (reference sequence). The CDR3 loop spans 14 amino acids. The CDR3 region is CAWSVTRENTEAFF. The CDR3 bases are TGTGCCTGGAGTGTAACTAGGGAAAACACTGAAGCTTTCTTT.

This clone was counted a few times. The chain has TRBV14 and TRBJ1-6; no firm D call. Germline CDR1 reads SGHDN; CDR2 reads FVKESK. The CDR3 is 14 amino acids. V dropped 5 bases and J dropped 5 bases, with 10 bases sitting between them. The CDR3 DNA is TGTGCCAGCAGCGCGGGGATGAATAATTCACCCCTCCACTTT. Encoded protein: CASSAGMNNSPLHF.

V usage is TRBV28 and J usage is TRBJ2-3, with D perhaps TRBD1 or TRBD2 (5 bases each). The V gene lost 3 bases and the J gene lost 5 bases, with 9 bases spanning the gap. Germline assignment: CDR1 MDHEN and CDR2 SYDVKM. The CDR3 has 13 residues. The CDR3: CASSLNGGDTQYF. CDR3 nucleotides: TGTGCCAGCAGTTTGAATGGGGGAGATACGCAGTATTTT.

CDR3 nucleotide sequence: TGTGCCAGTAGTATGGGCAACGACTCACCCCTCCACTTT. Its protein is CASSMGNDSPLHF. This sequence joins TRBV19 and TRBJ1-6; D is ambiguous. The germline V gene has CDR1 LNHDA and CDR2 SQIVND (reference sequence). The CDR3 is 13 amino acids. The germline V and J ends were trimmed by 3 bases and 10 bases, with 10 bases remaining between them.

The chain is built from TRBV29-1 and TRBJ1-1; TRBD1 aligns across 10 bases. The CDR3 covers 13 residues. CDR1 and CDR2 from the germline V gene are SQVTM and ANQGSEA. The V and J ends lost 4 bases and 4 bases, in that order; junction bases with no gene match: 3. The CDR3 loop is CSVGQGASTEAFF. CDR3 nucleotides: TGCAGCGTTGGACAGGGGGCAAGCACTGAAGCTTTCTTT.

The CDR3: CASSLDAGAAGQEKLFF. For the CDR3, the DNA is TGTGCCAGCAGCTTAGATGCGGGGGCTGCGGGTCAGGAAAAACTGTTTTTT. The chain uses TRBV11-2 and TRBJ1-4, with D tentatively TRBD1 (6 bases). Per the germline V gene, CDR1 is SGHAT and CDR2 is FQNNGV. This CDR3 spans 17 amino acids. Trimming cost V 0 bases and J 8 bases, with 19 bases left between them.

The genes are TRBV7-8 and TRBJ1-6; D may be TRBD1 (6 bases). The CDR3 is 14 amino acids. Trimming left V 1 base short and J 10 bases short, with 11 bases between. Germline V gene data show CDR1 as SGHVS and CDR2 as FQNEAQ. The CDR3 reads CASSLGRQDSPLHF. The CDR3 DNA is TGTGCCAGCAGCTTAGGGAGACAGGACTCACCCCTCCACTTT.

The V gene is TRBV10-1, the J gene TRBJ2-7; D unresolved. The CDR3 is 13 amino acids. V was pared by 1 base and J by 6 bases, with 10 bases between. Germline-derived CDR1 and CDR2 are WNHNN and SYGVQD (reference sequence). CDR3 DNA: TGCGCCAGCAGTGAGTATAGTGTGGGCGAGCAGTACTTC. Translation: CASSEYSVGEQYF.

The V call is TRBV6-2 or TRBV6-3, the J call TRBJ2-3, with unresolved D. Trimming took off 2 bases at V and 5 bases at J, with 11 bases between the two ends. The CDR3 runs 14 residues. Germline V lookup: CDR1 MNHEY, CDR2 SVGEGT. The CDR3: CASSYTELVDTQYF. The CDR3 DNA sequence: TGTGCCAGCAGTTACACGGAGTTGGTAGATACGCAGTATTTT.

The chain joins TRBV5-4 to TRBJ2-2; weak D call: TRBD1 (6 bases). V was shortened by 0 bases and J by 6 bases, with 9 bases between the two germline ends. In germline, CDR1 is SGHNT, CDR2 YYREEE (reference sequence). The CDR3 runs to 14 residues. This chain's CDR3 is CASSLDRAAGELFF. CDR3 sequence (DNA): TGTGCCAGCAGCTTGGACAGGGCTGCCGGGGAGCTGTTTTTT. The full variable domain, with the rest looked up from reference TRBV5-4 and TRBJ2-2, is ETGVTQSPTHLIKTRGQQVTLRCSSQSGHNTVSWYQQALGQGPQFIFQYYREEENGRGNFPPRFSGLQFPNYSSELNVNALELDDSALYLCASSLDRAAGELFFGEGSRLTVL.

The rearrangement links TRBV10-3 to TRBJ2-1; TRBD1 might be the D (6 bases). The V gene's germline CDR1 is ENHRY and CDR2 SYGVKD. This CDR3 is 14 amino acids long. V shed 0 bases and J shed 7 bases, with 10 bases lying between them. The CDR3 DNA reads as TGTGCCATCAGTGAGTCAGGCAGGGGAAATGAGCAGTTCTTC. Translated, it gives CAISESGRGNEQFF.

The chain recombines TRBV15 with TRBJ2-1, with D perhaps TRBD2 (6 bases). The CDR3 extends over 16 amino acids. Trimming left V 5 bases short and J 1 base short, with 15 bases between. CDR1 is LNHNV and CDR2 is YYDKDF in the germline V gene (reference sequence). The CDR3 DNA sequence: TGTGCCACCAGCGAAGGAGGGCCGGGTTCCTACAATGAGCAGTTCTTC. Protein sequence: CATSEGGPGSYNEQFF.

This rearrangement joins TRBV4-2 to TRBJ1-1; D unclear. CDR3 length: 13 residues. Germline CDR1 reads LGHNA; CDR2 reads YNFKEQ. Trimming removed 0 bases from V and 7 bases from J, with 9 bases in between. The CDR3 DNA reads TGTGCCAGCAGCCAAGATTGGTTGGTTGAAGCTTTCTTT. Translation gives CASSQDWLVEAFF.

This chain joins TRBV5-5 and TRBJ2-1; 12 positions match TRBD2. In germline, CDR1 is SGHKS, CDR2 YYEKEE (reference sequence). The CDR3 sequence is 15 residues long. With 2 bases clipped from V and 8 bases from J, the junction kept 5 bases outside the gene matches. DNA for the CDR3: TGTGCCAGCAGCTTTAGACTAGCGGGAGTCGATGAGCAGTTCTTC. It specifies CASSFRLAGVDEQFF.

The chain couples TRBV18 to TRBJ2-2; D is unclear. The CDR3 consists of 11 residues. V lost 0 bases and J 7 bases, leaving 0 bases between the germline ends. Per germline, CDR1 KGHSH and CDR2 LQKENI. DNA of the CDR3: TGTGCCAGCTCACCACCCGGGGAGCTGTTTTTT. Encoded protein: CASSPPGELFF.

This chain's CDR3 is CASSLPQGSNQPQHF. CDR3 coding DNA: TGTGCCAGCAGTTTACCCCAGGGCAGCAATCAGCCCCAGCATTTT. The rearrangement joins TRBV28 to TRBJ1-5; a weak D match, TRBD1 (5 bases). Trimming took 2 bases from V and 1 from J, leaving 9 bases between them. CDR3 length: 15 amino acids. Germline V CDR1 and CDR2: MDHEN, SYDVKM. The variable domain in full, with the rest retrieved from reference TRBV28 and TRBJ1-5, is DVKVTQSSRYLVKRTGEKVFLECVQDMDHENMFWYRQDPGLGLRLIYFSYDVKMKEKGDIPEGYSVSREKKERFSLILESASTNQTSMYLCASSLPQGSNQPQHFGDGTRLSIL.

This chain uses TRBV5-8 with TRBJ2-3, with 10 bases matching TRBD2. V shed 4 bases, J shed 4 bases, and the junction held 9 bases outside the gene matches. Germline V gene sequence: CDR1 SGHTS, CDR2 YDEGEE. The CDR3 is 16 amino acids. The CDR3 DNA reads as TGTGCCAGCAGCCCCGGGAGCGGGAGGGCCCCAGATACGCAGTATTTT. Its translation: CASSPGSGRAPDTQYF.